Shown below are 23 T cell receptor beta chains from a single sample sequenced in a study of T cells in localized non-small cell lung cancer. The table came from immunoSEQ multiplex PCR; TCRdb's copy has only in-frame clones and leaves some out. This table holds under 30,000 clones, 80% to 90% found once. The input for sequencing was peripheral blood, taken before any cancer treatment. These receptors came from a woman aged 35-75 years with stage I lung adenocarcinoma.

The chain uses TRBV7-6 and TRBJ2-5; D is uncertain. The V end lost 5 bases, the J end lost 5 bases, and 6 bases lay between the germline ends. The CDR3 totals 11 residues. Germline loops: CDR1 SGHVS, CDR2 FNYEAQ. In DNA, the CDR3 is TGTGCCAGCAGCGGGTTGGAGACCCAGTACTTC. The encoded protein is CASSGLETQYF.

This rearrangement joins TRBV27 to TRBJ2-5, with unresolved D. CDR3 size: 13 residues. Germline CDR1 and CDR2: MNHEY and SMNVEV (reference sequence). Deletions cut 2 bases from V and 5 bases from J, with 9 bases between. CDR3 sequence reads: CASSLAERETQYF. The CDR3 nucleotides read TGTGCCAGCAGTTTAGCAGAGAGGGAGACCCAGTACTTC.

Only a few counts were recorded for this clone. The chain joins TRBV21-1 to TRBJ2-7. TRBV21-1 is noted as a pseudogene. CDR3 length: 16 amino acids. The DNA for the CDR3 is TGTGCCAGCAGCAAAAGGATAAGGGACCCTAGCTACGAGCAGTACTTC. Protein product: CASSKRIRDPSYEQYF.

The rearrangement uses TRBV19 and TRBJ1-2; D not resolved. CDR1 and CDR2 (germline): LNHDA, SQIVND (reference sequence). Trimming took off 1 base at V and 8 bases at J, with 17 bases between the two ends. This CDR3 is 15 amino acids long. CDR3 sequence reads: CASSIGRPQAGGYTF. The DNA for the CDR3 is TGTGCCAGTAGTATAGGCCGGCCCCAAGCGGGAGGCTACACCTTC.

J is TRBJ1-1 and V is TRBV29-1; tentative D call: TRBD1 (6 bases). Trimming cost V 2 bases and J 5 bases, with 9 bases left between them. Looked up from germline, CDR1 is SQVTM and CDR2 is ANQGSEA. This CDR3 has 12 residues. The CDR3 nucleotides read TGCAGCGTTGAAAGAGGGGGTACTGAAGCTTTCTTT. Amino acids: CSVERGGTEAFF.

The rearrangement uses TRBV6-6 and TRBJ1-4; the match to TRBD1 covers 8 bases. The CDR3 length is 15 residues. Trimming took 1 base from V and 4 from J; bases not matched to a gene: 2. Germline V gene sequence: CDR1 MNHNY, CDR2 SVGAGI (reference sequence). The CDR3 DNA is TGTGCCAGCAGTTACTTGGACAGGGTTAATGAAAAACTGTTTTTT. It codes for CASSYLDRVNEKLFF.

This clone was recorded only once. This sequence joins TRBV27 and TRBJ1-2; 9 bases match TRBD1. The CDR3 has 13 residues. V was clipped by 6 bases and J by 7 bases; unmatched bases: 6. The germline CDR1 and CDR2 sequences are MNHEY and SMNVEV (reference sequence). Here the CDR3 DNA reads TGTGCCAGCAGCTGGGACAGGGTGGGTGGCTACACCTTC. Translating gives CASSWDRVGGYTF.

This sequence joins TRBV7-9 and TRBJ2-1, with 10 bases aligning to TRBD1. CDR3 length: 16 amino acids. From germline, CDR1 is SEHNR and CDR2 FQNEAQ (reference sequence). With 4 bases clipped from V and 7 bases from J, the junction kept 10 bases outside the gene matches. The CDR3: CASSSPGQGIANEQFF. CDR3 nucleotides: TGTGCCAGCAGCTCCCCGGGACAGGGGATAGCGAATGAGCAGTTCTTC. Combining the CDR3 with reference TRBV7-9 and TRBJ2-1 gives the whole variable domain DTGVSQNPRHKITKRGQNVTFRCDPISEHNRLYWYRQTLGQGPEFLTYFQNEAQLEKSRLLSDRFSAERPKGSFSTLEIQRTEQGDSAMYLCASSSPGQGIANEQFFGPGTRLTVL.

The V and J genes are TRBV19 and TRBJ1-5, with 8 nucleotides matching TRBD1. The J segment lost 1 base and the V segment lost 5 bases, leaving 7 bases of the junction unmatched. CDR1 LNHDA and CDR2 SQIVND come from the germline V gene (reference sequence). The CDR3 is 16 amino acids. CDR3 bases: TGTGCCAGTAGTTTAAGACAGGGGACCAGCAATCAGCCCCAGCATTTT. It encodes CASSLRQGTSNQPQHF.

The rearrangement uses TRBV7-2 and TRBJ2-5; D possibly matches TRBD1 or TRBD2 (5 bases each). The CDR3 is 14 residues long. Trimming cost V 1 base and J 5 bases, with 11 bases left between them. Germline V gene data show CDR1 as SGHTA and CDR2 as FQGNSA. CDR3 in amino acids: CASSLVWGGETQYF. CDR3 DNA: TGTGCCAGCAGCTTAGTCTGGGGCGGGGAGACCCAGTACTTC.

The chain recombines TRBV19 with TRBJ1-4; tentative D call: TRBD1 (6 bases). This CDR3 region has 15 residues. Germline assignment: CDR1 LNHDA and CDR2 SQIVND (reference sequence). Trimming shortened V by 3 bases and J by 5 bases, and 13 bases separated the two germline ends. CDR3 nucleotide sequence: TGTGCCAGTAGTATGGGGCCAGGGGTAAATGAAAAACTGTTTTTT. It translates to CASSMGPGVNEKLFF.

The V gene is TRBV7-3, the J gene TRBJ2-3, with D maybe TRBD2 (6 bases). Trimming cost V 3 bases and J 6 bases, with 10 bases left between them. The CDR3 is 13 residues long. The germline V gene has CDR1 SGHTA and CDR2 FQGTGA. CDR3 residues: CASSFGGEDTQYF. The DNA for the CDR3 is TGTGCCAGCAGCTTCGGGGGTGAGGATACGCAGTATTTT. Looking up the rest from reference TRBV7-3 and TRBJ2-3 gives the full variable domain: GAGVSQTPSNKVTEKGKYVELRCDPISGHTALYWYRQSLGQGPEFLIYFQGTGAADDSGLPNDRFFAVRPEGSVSTLKIQRTERGDSAVYLCASSFGGEDTQYFGPGTRLTVL.

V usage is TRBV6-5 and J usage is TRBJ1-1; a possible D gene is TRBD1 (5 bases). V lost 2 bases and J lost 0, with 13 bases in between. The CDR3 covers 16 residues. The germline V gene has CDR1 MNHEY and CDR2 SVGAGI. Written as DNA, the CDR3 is TGTGCCAGCAGTTACGGGGCAGAAATTATGAACACTGAAGCTTTCTTT. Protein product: CASSYGAEIMNTEAFF.

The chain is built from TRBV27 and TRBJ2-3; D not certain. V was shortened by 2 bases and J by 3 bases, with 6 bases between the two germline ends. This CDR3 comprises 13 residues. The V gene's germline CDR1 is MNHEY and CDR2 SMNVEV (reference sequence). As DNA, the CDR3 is TGTGCCAGCAGTTTAACGTGGACAGATACGCAGTATTTT. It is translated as CASSLTWTDTQYF.

CDR3 amino acids: CASSTQTGGGYTF. CDR3 sequence (DNA): TGTGCCAGCAGTACCCAGACAGGGGGTGGCTACACCTTC. The chain uses TRBV2 and TRBJ1-2; 9 bases map to TRBD1. Trimming removed 5 bases from V and 7 bases from J; junction bases left unmatched: 5. The CDR3 length is 13 residues. Germline V gene data show CDR1 as SNHLY and CDR2 as FYNNEI.

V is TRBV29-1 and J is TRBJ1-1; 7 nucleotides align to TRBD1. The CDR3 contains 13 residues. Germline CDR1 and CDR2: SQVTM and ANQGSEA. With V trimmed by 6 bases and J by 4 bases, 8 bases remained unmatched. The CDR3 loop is CSVQGQRSTEAFF. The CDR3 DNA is TGCAGCGTCCAGGGACAGCGGAGCACTGAAGCTTTCTTT.

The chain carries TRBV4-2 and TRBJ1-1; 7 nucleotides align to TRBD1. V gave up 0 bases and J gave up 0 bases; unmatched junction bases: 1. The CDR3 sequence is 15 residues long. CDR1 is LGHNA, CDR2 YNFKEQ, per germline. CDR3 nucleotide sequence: TGTGCCAGCAGCCAAGATGGGACAGTGAACACTGAAGCTTTCTTT. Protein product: CASSQDGTVNTEAFF.

Here the CDR3 DNA reads TGTGCCAGCAGCTTTAGCGGGGGGGCGCACGAGCAGTTCTTC. As protein: CASSFSGGAHEQFF. This chain joins TRBV7-3 and TRBJ2-1; 11 nucleotides match TRBD2. V lost 3 bases to trimming and J lost 10 bases; unmatched junction nucleotides: 5. Looked up from germline, CDR1 is SGHTA and CDR2 is FQGTGA. This CDR3 has 14 amino acids.

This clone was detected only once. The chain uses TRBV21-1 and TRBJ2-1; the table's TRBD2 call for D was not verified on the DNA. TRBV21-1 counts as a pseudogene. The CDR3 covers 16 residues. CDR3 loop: CASSNGDWVSYNEQFF. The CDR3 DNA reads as TGTGCCAGCAGCAATGGGGACTGGGTCTCCTACAATGAGCAGTTCTTC.

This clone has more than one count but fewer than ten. CDR3 sequence reads: CASSLGGGSSYNEQFF. The CDR3 DNA sequence: TGCGCCAGCAGCTTGGGAGGGGGGTCCTCCTACAATGAGCAGTTCTTC. This chain joins TRBV5-1 and TRBJ2-1; TRBD1 or TRBD2 may be the D gene (6 bases each). The V gene lost 0 bases and the J gene lost 0 bases, with 10 bases spanning the gap. CDR1 and CDR2 from the germline V gene are SGHRS and YFSETQ. The CDR3 spans 16 residues. The full variable domain, in which reference TRBV5-1 and TRBJ2-1 provide the parts outside the CDR3, is KAGVTQTPRYLIKTRGQQVTLSCSPISGHRSVSWYQQTPGQGLQFLFEYFSETQRNKGNFPGRFSGRQFSNSRSEMNVSTLELGDSALYLCASSLGGGSSYNEQFFGPGTRLTVL.

Written as DNA, the CDR3 is TGTGCCAGCAGCCCGCAAGGGGACGAGCAGTACTTC. Translated: CASSPQGDEQYF. The chain recombines TRBV5-6 with TRBJ2-7; D perhaps matches TRBD1 (5 bases). CDR3 length equals 12 residues. Per the germline V gene, CDR1 is SGHDT and CDR2 is YYEEEE. V was trimmed by 4 bases and J by 5 bases, leaving 10 bases between them.

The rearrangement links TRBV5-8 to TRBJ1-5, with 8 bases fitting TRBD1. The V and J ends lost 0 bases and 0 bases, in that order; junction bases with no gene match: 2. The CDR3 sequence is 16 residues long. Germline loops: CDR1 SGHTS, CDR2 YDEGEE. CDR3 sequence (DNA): TGTGCCAGCAGCTTGGGACAGGGGATTAGCAATCAGCCCCAGCATTTT. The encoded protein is CASSLGQGISNQPQHF.

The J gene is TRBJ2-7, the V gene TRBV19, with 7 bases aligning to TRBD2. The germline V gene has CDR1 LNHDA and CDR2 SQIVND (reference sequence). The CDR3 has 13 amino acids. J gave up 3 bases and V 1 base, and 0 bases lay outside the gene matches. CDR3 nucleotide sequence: TGTGCCAGTAGTATAGGCGGGGGCTACGAGCAGTACTTC. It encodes CASSIGGGYEQYF.